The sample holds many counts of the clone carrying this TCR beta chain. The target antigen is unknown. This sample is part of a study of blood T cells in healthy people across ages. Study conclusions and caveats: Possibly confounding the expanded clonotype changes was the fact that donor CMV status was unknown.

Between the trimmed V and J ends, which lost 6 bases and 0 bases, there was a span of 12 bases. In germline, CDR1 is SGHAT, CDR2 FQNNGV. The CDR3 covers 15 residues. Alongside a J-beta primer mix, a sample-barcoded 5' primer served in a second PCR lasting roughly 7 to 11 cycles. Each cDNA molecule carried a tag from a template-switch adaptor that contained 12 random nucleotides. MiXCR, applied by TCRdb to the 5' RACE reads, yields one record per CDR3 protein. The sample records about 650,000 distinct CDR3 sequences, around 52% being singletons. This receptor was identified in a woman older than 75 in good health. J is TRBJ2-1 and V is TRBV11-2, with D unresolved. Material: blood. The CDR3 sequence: CASREEVSSYNEQFF. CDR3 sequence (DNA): TGTGCCAGCAGAGAAGAGGTTAGCTCCTACAATGAGCAGTTCTTC.